This entry features one T cell receptor (beta chain) sequence. Clones were read by immunoSEQ multiplex PCR, and TCRdb kept only the in-frame ones, dropping some. The table shows approximately 90,000 clones, with about 90% occurring only once. The sample comes from a study of OX40 agonist ivuxolimab in advanced cancers. The germline gives CDR1 MNHNY, CDR2 SVGAGI (reference sequence). V lost 0 bases and J lost 2, with 11 bases in between. This CDR3 has 15 residues. This chain connects TRBV6-6 to TRBJ2-7; no clear D gene. The sample consisted of CD4+ or CD8+ T cells sorted from blood, taken in a trial of the OX40 agonist ivuxolimab. This TCR was recovered from an adult with an advanced solid tumor such as melanoma, head and neck, liver or kidney cancer. The CDR3 nucleotides are TGTGCCAGCAGTTACTCGACGGAGTATACCTACGAGCAGTACTTC. Its translation: CASSYSTEYTYEQYF.